This TCR beta chain derives from a study of Ad26.COV2.S vaccination and SARS-CoV-2 variants (dated by TCRdb to the early 2020s). Broadly, across the study: Vaccine-arm donors were drawn from COV1001, a multicentre, randomized, double-blind, placebo-controlled phase I-IIa trial of Ad26.COV2.S in healthy adults. Ad26.COV2.S was administered intramuscularly at a dose of 5x10^10 or 1x10^11 viral particles, either as one shot or as two shots given 56 days apart. TCRbeta repertoire sequencing served as the tool for gauging how specific and how broad the SARS-CoV-2-reactive T cell receptors were following Ad26.COV2.S vaccination. The TCR-sequenced set comprised around 30 samples: approximately 19 Ad26.COV2.S vaccine recipients, 5 placebo recipients and 8 SARS-CoV-2 convalescent individuals. Participants in the trial were split at random into five groups of five each, receiving low-dose or high-dose Ad26.COV2.S once or twice, or else placebo on both occasions. Investigators did not know the trial group allocation while performing experiments and assessing outcomes. Findings and caveats that apply to the study as a whole: Substantial breadth of spike-specific CD8+ and CD4+ T cell responses was reported after vaccination. It was noted by the authors that total T cell responses may have been underestimated by the TCR breadth and depth analyses. Vaccine and placebo recipients had similar non-spike TCR breadth, a finding consistent with the vaccine containing only spike. The study lacked the statistical power to compare responses across vaccine doses or regimens. Higher spike-specific TCR breadth was observed in Ad26.COV2.S recipients than in placebo recipients (P = 0.0014).

As regards this clone: What this receptor recognizes is not known. No base-level quality is on record; no much larger clone is a single base apart.

The immunoSEQ Assay was the method used to sequence TCRbeta CDR3 regions. After extraction, genomic DNA underwent amplification by bias-controlled multiplex PCR, followed by high-throughput sequencing. Processing in the source paper ran as follows. To quantify the absolute abundance of every unique TCRbeta CDR3 region, sequences were collapsed and filtered. T cell fraction was estimated by normalizing TCRbeta template counts to usable DNA, which was measured by amplifying reference genes present in all nucleated cells. Repertoire TCRs were annotated as SARS-CoV-2-specific by exact matching of V gene, CDR3 amino acid sequence and J gene to a known reactive TCR set. The reference SARS-CoV-2 TCR set came from MIRA and was filtered for enrichment in COVID-19-positive ImmuneCODE repertoires, removing public or cross-reactive TCRs. Based on the MIRA antigens, annotated TCRs were further analysed at the level of specific ORF or position within ORF. Breadth was defined as annotated unique rearrangements over total unique productive rearrangements; depth was the summed frequency of those rearrangements. TCR breadth was compared between groups using two-sided Wilcoxon rank-sum tests. TCRdb provides this immuneACCESS table in a form limited to in-frame rearrangements. Some clones are lacking; in checked studies, under half of them reflect an unresolved V gene, and why the rest are absent is not known. Clone size and the V and J calls come from that table; the DNA yielded D and trimming. The sample profile shows about 400,000 clones; 83% of them were found once. About 8% of the sample rests with the top ten.

Read against the paper, the sample's treatment or condition label means: 15 to 20 received Ad26.COV2.S at low or high dose, single or two shots; 5 received placebo; per-sample allocation not given. For vaccine and placebo recipients, the sequenced repertoires came from samples collected on day 63 after the first injection. In Cohort 1b, fewer than 30 adults aged 18-55 years were enrolled at a single site in Boston, USA, between 29 July and 7 August 2020. Ad26.COV2.S was a replication-incompetent adenovirus type 26 vector that expressed a prefusion-stabilized SARS-CoV-2 spike protein derived from the original Wuhan strain. CDR1 and CDR2 were assigned from the germline V gene as SNHLY and FYNNEI. V drops 8 bases and J drops 3 bases, leaving 16 bases in between. Inclusive of the bounding cysteine and phenylalanine, the CDR3 is 15 residues long. Just the 45-base CDR3 DNA is kept, in frame starting at base 1.

The receptor was isolated from a person between 18 and 65 years old who received the Ad26.COV2.S COVID-19 vaccine or a placebo. The material sequenced was peripheral blood, taken in a trial of Ad26.COV2.S vaccine versus placebo. This chain is built from TRBV2 and TRBJ1-4, and the D gene may be TRBD1, 6 bases matching. The CDR3 has the sequence CASQRGFGANEKLFF. The DNA is TGTGCCAGCCAAAGGGGGTTTGGGGCTAATGAAAAACTGTTTTTT.